This T cell receptor beta chain came from a study of T-cell reconstitution after alpha-beta-depleted transplantation in children. The authors prepared the TCRbeta library with unique molecular identifiers. TCRdb redid the calling of the PCR reads with MiXCR, one entry per CDR3 protein. The sample contains some 520,000 distinct CDR3 sequences, roughly 33% of which appear only once. The CDR3 has 16 residues. V lost 4 bases, J lost 5 bases, and 18 bases lay in between. The V call is TRBV12-3 or TRBV12-4, the J call TRBJ2-1; D perhaps matches TRBD1 (6 bases). Source: PBMCs from the stem cell graft donor, taken from the stem cell graft. The TCR sequence derives from a human donor who donated a stem cell graft to a child with aplastic anemia. The CDR3 DNA reads as TGTGCCAGCAGTTCGACCGGGACAAGGGCTGACAATGAGCAGTTCTTC. Amino acids: CASSSTGTRADNEQFF.